A single sample is the source of the 17 T cell receptor beta chains below, sequenced in a study of regulatory T cells in long-lasting Graves disease. Both iRepertoire HTBI primers and Arm-PCR of CDR3 regions were used to build the TCR beta libraries. TCRdb used MiXCR to reprocess the multiplex PCR reads, holding one entry per CDR3 protein. The sample has about half a million distinct CDR3 sequences, approximately 12% seen once. Specified time point: newly diagnosed GD, antithyroid drugs for less than 3 months. After RNA was extracted from PBMCs, the TCR library was made from it. Separately, the same data were catalogued under a study of T cells in Graves' hyperthyroidism and ophthalmopathy.

Specimen: peripheral blood mononuclear cells (PBMCs), collected at new diagnosis, from a patient treated with antithyroid drugs. The receptor source for this set is a young woman with Graves disease.

The rearrangement joins TRBV29-1 to TRBJ2-7; D is tentatively TRBD1 or TRBD2 (5 bases each). Trimming removed 0 bases at V and 0 bases at J, with 12 bases between. The CDR3 loop spans 15 amino acids. CDR1 SQVTM and CDR2 ANQGSEA come from the germline V gene. This CDR3 is CSVEDYGGSSYEQYF. DNA of the CDR3: TGCAGCGTTGAAGATTATGGGGGTAGCTCCTACGAGCAGTACTTC.

A few counts support this clonotype. CDR3 in DNA: TGCAGTGCTTTTCGACTAGCGGGCCCGATAGTTACTTACGAGCAGTACTTC. As protein: CSAFRLAGPIVTYEQYF. The V call is TRBV20-1, the J call TRBJ2-7; 10 nucleotides line up with TRBD2. This CDR3 is built from 17 residues. V was clipped by 5 bases and J by 4 bases; unmatched bases: 17. The germline CDR1 and CDR2 sequences are DFQATT and SNEGSKA (reference sequence).

This clonotype was detected ten times or more. This rearrangement joins TRBV25-1 to TRBJ2-2; 8 nucleotides line up with TRBD1. Germline V lookup: CDR1 MGHDK, CDR2 SYGVNS. V was pared by 2 bases and J by 1 base, with 3 bases of the junction left unmatched. The CDR3 length is 16 residues. In DNA form, the CDR3 reads TGTGCCAGCAGTGAAGACAGGGGCAAGAACACCGGGGAGCTGTTTTTT. Its translation is CASSEDRGKNTGELFF.

This clonotype was seen ten or more times. The J gene is TRBJ2-3, the V gene TRBV29-1; D is unresolved. Germline V gene data show CDR1 as SQVTM and CDR2 as ANQGSEA. This CDR3 is built from 15 residues. Trimming stripped 0 bases from V and 0 bases from J, with 10 bases between. Here the CDR3 DNA reads TGCAGCGTTGAAGATAGGTGGGTCAGCACAGATACGCAGTATTTT. Protein sequence: CSVEDRWVSTDTQYF.

This clonotype has at least ten counts. The J gene is TRBJ1-1, the V gene TRBV6-2 or TRBV6-3, with D unresolved. The CDR3 runs 14 residues. Trimming pared 6 bases from V and 1 base from J, leaving 12 bases between. The germline CDR1 and CDR2 sequences are MNHEY and SVGEGT. The CDR3 DNA follows: TGTGCCAGCAGGGTTTCAAAAACGAACACTGAAGCTTTCTTT. Translated, it gives CASRVSKTNTEAFF.

This clonotype appeared many times. The chain carries TRBV10-3 and TRBJ1-4, with 7 bases matching TRBD1. CDR3 length: 14 amino acids. Germline values: CDR1 ENHRY, CDR2 SYGVKD. Losses at the gene ends were 6 bases for V and 0 bases for J; bases not matched to a gene: 1. The CDR3 DNA reads as TGTGCCATCAGACAGGGGTCAACTAATGAAAAACTGTTTTTT. Protein product: CAIRQGSTNEKLFF.

This clonotype was seen repeatedly, ten times or more. V is TRBV6-5 and J is TRBJ1-1; TRBD1 might be the D (5 bases). Germline CDR1 and CDR2: MNHEY and SVGAGI. V was clipped by 0 bases and J by 5 bases, with 7 bases between them. CDR3 length equals 13 residues. The DNA for the CDR3 is TGTGCCAGCAGTTACTCCGCAGGGACTGAAGCTTTCTTT. As protein: CASSYSAGTEAFF.

V is TRBV25-1 and J is TRBJ2-3; a weak D match, TRBD1 (5 bases). Trimming took off 1 base at V and 3 bases at J, with 14 bases between the two ends. This CDR3 spans 16 amino acids. CDR1 and CDR2 (germline): MGHDK, SYGVNS. The CDR3 region is CASSESKGLGTDTQYF. The DNA of the CDR3 is TGTGCCAGCAGTGAATCGAAGGGGTTGGGGACAGATACGCAGTATTTT.

This clonotype was counted ten times or more. CDR3 coding DNA: TGTGCCAGCAGCGTGAGCGGGACTAGCGGGAATGAGCAGTTCTTC. Translation gives CASSVSGTSGNEQFF. V and J are TRBV9 and TRBJ2-1, with 12 bases matching TRBD2. CDR3 length equals 15 residues. The V gene end was trimmed by 2 bases and the J gene end by 7 bases; junction bases not matched to a gene: 4. Looked up from germline, CDR1 is SGDLS and CDR2 is YYNGEE.

Notes on this clonotype: The conserved closing phenylalanine or tryptophan is absent in this CDR3, likely reflecting a read error. The chain couples TRBV27 to TRBJ2-3; 11 nucleotides agree with TRBD2. Germline lookup yields CDR1 MNHEY and CDR2 SMNVEV (reference sequence). The V and J ends lost 4 bases and 6 bases, in that order; junction bases with no gene match: 18. The CDR3 loop spans 19 amino acids. CDR3 loop: CASSSYGRIAGGPSDTQYS. In nucleotides, the CDR3 is TGTGCCAGCAGTTCATACGGAAGAATAGCGGGAGGGCCTTCCGATACGCAGTATTCT.

This chain uses TRBV3-1 with TRBJ2-1, with 11 bases lining up with TRBD1. This CDR3 region has 18 residues. With V trimmed by 5 bases and J by 3 bases, 12 bases remained unmatched. Germline V gives CDR1 LGHDT, CDR2 YNNKEL (reference sequence). CDR3 sequence reads: CASSSGTGGSQHYNEQFF. CDR3 nucleotide sequence: TGTGCCAGCAGCTCCGGGACAGGGGGAAGCCAACACTACAATGAGCAGTTCTTC.

J is TRBJ2-6 and V is TRBV6-2 or TRBV6-3; maybe TRBD2 (5 bases). V was cut by 8 bases and J by 0 bases, with 11 bases left in between. CDR3 size: 15 residues. The germline V gene encodes CDR1 MNHEY and CDR2 SVGEGT. CDR3 region: CASETGISGANVLTF. In DNA form, the CDR3 reads TGTGCCAGCGAAACGGGAATCTCTGGGGCCAACGTCCTGACTTTC.

This chain uses TRBV29-1 with TRBJ1-2; 7 nucleotides match TRBD1. V gave up 4 bases and J gave up 8 bases; unmatched junction bases: 10. This CDR3 spans 13 amino acids. Germline lookup yields CDR1 SQVTM and CDR2 ANQGSEA. CDR3 sequence: CSVGPQGVHGYTF. Here the CDR3 DNA reads TGCAGCGTTGGACCCCAGGGGGTTCACGGCTACACCTTC.

The chain joins TRBV5-1 to TRBJ2-7, with D possibly TRBD1 on 6 matching bases. Trimming shortened V by 4 bases and J by 3 bases, and 14 bases separated the two germline ends. Germline CDR1 SGHRS, CDR2 YFSETQ. The CDR3 spans 14 residues. CDR3 region: CASSDQQGFYEQYF. The CDR3 DNA reads as TGCGCCAGCAGCGATCAACAGGGATTCTACGAGCAGTACTTC. Looking up the rest from reference TRBV5-1 and TRBJ2-7 gives the full variable domain: KAGVTQTPRYLIKTRGQQVTLSCSPISGHRSVSWYQQTPGQGLQFLFEYFSETQRNKGNFPGRFSGRQFSNSRSEMNVSTLELGDSALYLCASSDQQGFYEQYFGPGTRLTVT.

This clonotype has ten or more counts. The chain recombines TRBV7-2 with TRBJ2-7; D is perhaps TRBD2 (5 bases). Trimming took off 6 bases at V and 4 bases at J, with 13 bases between the two ends. The length of the CDR3 is 13 residues. The V gene's germline CDR1 is SGHTA and CDR2 FQGNSA. The CDR3 sequence: CASSPERGYEQYF. In nucleotides, the CDR3 is TGTGCCAGCAGTCCCGAACGGGGATACGAGCAGTACTTC.

This clonotype was detected many times. This chain uses TRBV25-1 with TRBJ1-1; no clear D gene. The germline CDR1 and CDR2 sequences are MGHDK and SYGVNS. The CDR3 sequence is 15 residues long. V gave up 1 base and J gave up 0 bases, with 9 bases separating them. CDR3 sequence (DNA): TGTGCCAGCAGTGAATTTAGCCAGCTGAACACTGAAGCTTTCTTT. Translation gives CASSEFSQLNTEAFF.

This clonotype occurred a few times. An end of the junction does not agree with germline; a read error may underlie this. The V and J genes are TRBV6-2 or TRBV6-3 and TRBJ1-2, with D possibly TRBD1 on 6 matching bases. CDR3 size: 12 residues. Per the germline V gene, CDR1 is MNHEY and CDR2 is SVGEGT. The CDR3 here is CASSFTGYDYTF. Here the CDR3 DNA reads TGTGCCAGCAGTTTCACAGGGTATGACTACACCTTC.